These 9 T cell receptor beta chains came from one sample sequenced in a study of OX40 agonist ivuxolimab in advanced cancers. Profiled with immunoSEQ multiplex PCR; TCRdb holds only in-frame clones, not every one. Of about 70,000 clones listed, roughly 88% were seen once; the top ten hold 2.5% to 3.5%. Sequenced here: CD4+ or CD8+ T cells sorted from blood, sampled in a trial of the OX40 agonist ivuxolimab. All receptors come from an adult with an advanced solid tumor such as melanoma, head and neck, liver or kidney cancer.

V is TRBV18 and J is TRBJ1-1; 11 nucleotides align to TRBD1. CDR1 is KGHSH and CDR2 is LQKENI in the germline V gene. After removal of 6 bases from V and 4 bases from J, the junction contained 13 bases not matched to a gene. CDR3 length: 17 residues. The CDR3 DNA follows: TGTGCCAGCTCCCCCGGACAGGGGGCGCGGTCAAGCACTGAAGCTTTCTTT. Translation gives CASSPGQGARSSTEAFF.

The chain is built from TRBV5-1 and TRBJ1-3; D is uncertain. CDR3 length: 15 amino acids. V lost 0 bases and J 0 bases, leaving 7 bases between the germline ends. Germline assignment: CDR1 SGHRS and CDR2 YFSETQ. CDR3 nucleotide sequence: TGCGCCAGCAGCTTGGCCGGTAGCTCTGGAAACACCATATATTTT. It encodes CASSLAGSSGNTIYF.

V usage is TRBV7-9 and J usage is TRBJ1-5; possibly TRBD1 for D (5 bases). Trimming removed 5 bases at V and 0 bases at J, with 14 bases between. The CDR3 has 16 amino acids. Germline lookup yields CDR1 SEHNR and CDR2 FQNEAQ (reference sequence). In DNA, the CDR3 is TGTGCCAGCAGCCCGGGCGGGGGGACTAGCAATCAGCCCCAGCATTTT. It specifies CASSPGGGTSNQPQHF.

V and J are TRBV12-5 and TRBJ2-7; D perhaps matches TRBD1 (5 bases). Per germline, CDR1 LGHNT and CDR2 FRNRAP. Between the trimmed V and J ends, which lost 6 bases and 3 bases, there was a span of 15 bases. This CDR3 is 14 amino acids long. This CDR3 is CASGPGQGLYEQYF. CDR3 bases: TGTGCTAGTGGCCCAGGACAAGGGCTCTACGAGCAGTACTTC.

This clone showed up just a few times. This chain uses TRBV6-5 with TRBJ2-1; D not resolved. V was trimmed by 7 bases and J by 0 bases, leaving 13 bases between them. From germline, CDR1 is MNHEY and CDR2 SVGAGI. The length of the CDR3 is 15 residues. The CDR3 protein is CASTRTESSYNEQFF. Here the CDR3 DNA reads TGTGCCAGCACCCGGACGGAAAGCTCCTACAATGAGCAGTTCTTC.

This clone was detected once. The V call is TRBV7-3, the J call TRBJ2-2; 9 bases map to TRBD1. Germline CDR1 is SGHTA and CDR2 is FQGTGA. The CDR3 spans 16 residues. The V and J ends lost 3 bases and 5 bases, in that order; junction bases with no gene match: 7. The CDR3 here is CASSFYRGPGTGELFF. The CDR3 region has the DNA TGTGCCAGCAGCTTTTACAGGGGGCCTGGAACCGGGGAGCTGTTTTTT.

CDR3 loop: CASTPGTRFNEQFF. In DNA form, the CDR3 reads TGTGCCAGCACCCCCGGGACTAGGTTCAATGAGCAGTTCTTC. The J gene is TRBJ2-1, the V gene TRBV6-1; 8 nucleotides align to TRBD2. The CDR3 extends over 14 amino acids. Trimming removed 7 bases from V and 6 bases from J; junction bases left unmatched: 8. Germline V gene data show CDR1 as MNHNS and CDR2 as SASEGT.

This clone has just one count. CDR3 loop: CAWGKKGQVADTQYF. The CDR3 DNA follows: TGTGCCTGGGGGAAGAAGGGACAGGTAGCAGATACGCAGTATTTT. The chain joins TRBV30 to TRBJ2-3; 8 nucleotides match TRBD1. V gave up 5 bases and J gave up 4 bases; unmatched junction bases: 11. CDR1 is GTSNPN and CDR2 is SVGIG in the germline V gene (reference sequence). This CDR3 has 15 residues.

CDR3 sequence reads: CASRNTSGGRGGEQYF. The CDR3 DNA reads as TGTGCCAGCAGAAACACTAGCGGGGGCCGCGGAGGGGAGCAGTACTTC. The chain uses TRBV7-6 and TRBJ2-7, with 11 bases aligning to TRBD2. The CDR3 loop spans 16 amino acids. Germline V gives CDR1 SGHVS, CDR2 FNYEAQ. V lost 6 bases, J lost 7 bases, and 14 bases stayed unmatched.